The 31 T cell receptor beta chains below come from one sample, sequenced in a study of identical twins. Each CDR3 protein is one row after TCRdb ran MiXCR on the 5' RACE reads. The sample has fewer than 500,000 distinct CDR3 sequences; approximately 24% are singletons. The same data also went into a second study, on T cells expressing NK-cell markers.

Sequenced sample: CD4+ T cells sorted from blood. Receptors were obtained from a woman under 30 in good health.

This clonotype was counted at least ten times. The CDR3 spells CASTRGASSYEQYF. DNA of the CDR3: TGTGCCAGCACCAGGGGAGCCAGCTCCTACGAGCAGTACTTC. The rearrangement joins TRBV7-2 to TRBJ2-7; weak D call: TRBD1 (6 bases). Germline loops: CDR1 SGHTA, CDR2 FQGNSA. The CDR3 length is 14 residues. V gave up 7 bases and J gave up 0 bases, with 13 bases separating them. The full variable domain, rest sourced from reference TRBV7-2 and TRBJ2-7, is GAGVSQSPSNKVTEKGKDVELRCDPISGHTALYWYRQSLGQGLEFLIYFQGNSAPDKSGLPSDRFSAERTGGSVSTLTIQRTQQEDSAVYLCASTRGASSYEQYFGPGTRLTVT.

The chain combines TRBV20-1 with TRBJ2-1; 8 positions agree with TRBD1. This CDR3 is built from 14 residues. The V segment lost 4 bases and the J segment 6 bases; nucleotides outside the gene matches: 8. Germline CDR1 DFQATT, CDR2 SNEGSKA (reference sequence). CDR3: CSANRGARGNEQFF. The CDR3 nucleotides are TGCAGTGCTAACAGGGGGGCTCGTGGCAATGAGCAGTTCTTC.

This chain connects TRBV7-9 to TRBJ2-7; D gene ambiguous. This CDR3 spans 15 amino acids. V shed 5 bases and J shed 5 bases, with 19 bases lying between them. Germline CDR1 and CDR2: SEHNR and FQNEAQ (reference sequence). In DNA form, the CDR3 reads TGTGCCAGCAGCCCGAATCGGGTCCTCGCCGACGAGCAGTACTTC. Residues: CASSPNRVLADEQYF.

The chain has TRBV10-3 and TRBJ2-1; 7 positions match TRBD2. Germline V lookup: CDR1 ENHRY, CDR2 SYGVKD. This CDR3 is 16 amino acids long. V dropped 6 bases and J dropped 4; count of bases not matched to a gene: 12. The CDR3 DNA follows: TGTGCCATCAGGAAAGCGGGACCAATAGTATACAATGAGCAGTTCTTC. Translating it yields CAIRKAGPIVYNEQFF.

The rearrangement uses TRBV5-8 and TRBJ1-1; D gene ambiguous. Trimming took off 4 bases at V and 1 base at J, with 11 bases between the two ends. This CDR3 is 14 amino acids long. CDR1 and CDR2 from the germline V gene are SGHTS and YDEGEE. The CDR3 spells CASSLVVPNTEAFF. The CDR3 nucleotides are TGTGCCAGCAGCCTGGTGGTCCCGAACACTGAAGCTTTCTTT.

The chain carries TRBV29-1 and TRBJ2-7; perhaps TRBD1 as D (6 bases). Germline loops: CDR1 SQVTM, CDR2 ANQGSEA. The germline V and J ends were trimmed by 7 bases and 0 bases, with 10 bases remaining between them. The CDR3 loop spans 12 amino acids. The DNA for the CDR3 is TGCAGCGCTCTGACAGGCTCCTACGAGCAGTACTTC. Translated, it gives CSALTGSYEQYF.

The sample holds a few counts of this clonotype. The CDR3 DNA is TGTGCCAGCAGTTACGAGGCAGGGTACGAGCAGTACTTC. Residues: CASSYEAGYEQYF. V is TRBV6-2 or TRBV6-3 and J is TRBJ2-7; D is possibly TRBD1 (5 bases). CDR1 is MNHEY, CDR2 SVGEGT, per germline. This CDR3 spans 13 amino acids. Trimming took off 2 bases at V and 4 bases at J, with 9 bases between the two ends.

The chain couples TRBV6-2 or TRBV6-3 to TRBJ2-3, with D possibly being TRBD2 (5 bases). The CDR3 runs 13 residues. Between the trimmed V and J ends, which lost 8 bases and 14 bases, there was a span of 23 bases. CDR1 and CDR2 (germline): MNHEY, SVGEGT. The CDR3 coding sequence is TGTGCCAGCGCAGCGGTACTCCGGGATCGGGCGTATTTT. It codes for CASAAVLRDRAYF.

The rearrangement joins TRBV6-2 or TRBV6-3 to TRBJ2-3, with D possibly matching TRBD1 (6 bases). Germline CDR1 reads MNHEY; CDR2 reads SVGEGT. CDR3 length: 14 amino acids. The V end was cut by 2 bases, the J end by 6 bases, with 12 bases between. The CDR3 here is CASSYRTAGDTQYF. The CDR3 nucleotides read TGTGCCAGCAGTTACAGGACAGCTGGGGATACGCAGTATTTT.

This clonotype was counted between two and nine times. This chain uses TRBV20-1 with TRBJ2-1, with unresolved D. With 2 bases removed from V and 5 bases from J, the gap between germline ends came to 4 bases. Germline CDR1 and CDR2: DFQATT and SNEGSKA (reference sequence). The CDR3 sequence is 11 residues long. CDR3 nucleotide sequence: TGCAGTGCTAGACCCGACAATGAGCAGTTCTTC. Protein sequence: CSARPDNEQFF.

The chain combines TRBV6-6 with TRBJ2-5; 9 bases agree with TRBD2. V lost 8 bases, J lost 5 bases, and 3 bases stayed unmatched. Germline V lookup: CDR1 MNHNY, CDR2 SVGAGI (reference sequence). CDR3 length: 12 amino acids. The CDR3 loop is CASGLAWETQYF. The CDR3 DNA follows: TGTGCCAGCGGACTAGCGTGGGAGACCCAGTACTTC.

The CDR3 sequence: CASRSEGQLSYEQYF. In DNA form, the CDR3 reads TGTGCCAGCAGGTCCGAGGGACAGTTGAGCTACGAGCAGTACTTC. The rearrangement uses TRBV6-1 and TRBJ2-7, with 7 bases fitting TRBD1. The CDR3 sequence is 15 residues long. Germline V gene data show CDR1 as MNHNS and CDR2 as SASEGT. V was clipped by 6 bases and J by 3 bases; unmatched bases: 11.

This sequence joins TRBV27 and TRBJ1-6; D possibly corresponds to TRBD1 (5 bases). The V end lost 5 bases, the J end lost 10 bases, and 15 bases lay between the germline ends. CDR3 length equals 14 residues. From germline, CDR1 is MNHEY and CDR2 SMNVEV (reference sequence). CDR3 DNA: TGTGCCAGCAGTCCCATGAGGGACGGATCACCCCTCCACTTT. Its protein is CASSPMRDGSPLHF.

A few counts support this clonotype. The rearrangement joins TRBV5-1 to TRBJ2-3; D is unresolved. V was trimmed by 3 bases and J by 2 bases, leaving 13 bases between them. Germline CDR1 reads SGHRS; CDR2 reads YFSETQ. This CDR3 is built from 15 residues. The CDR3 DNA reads TGCGCCAGCAGCTCCCGCTCCCTTATCACAGATACGCAGTATTTT. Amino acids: CASSSRSLITDTQYF.

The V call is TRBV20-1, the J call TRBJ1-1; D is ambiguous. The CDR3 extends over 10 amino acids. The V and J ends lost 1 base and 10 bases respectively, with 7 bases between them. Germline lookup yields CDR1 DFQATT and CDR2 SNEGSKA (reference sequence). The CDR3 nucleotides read TGCAGTGCTAGAGCCCTGACAGCTTTCTTT. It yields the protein CSARALTAFF.

CDR3 nucleotide sequence: TGTGCCAGCAGTGAATATAGGGATTCGGAGACCCAGTACTTC. Protein sequence: CASSEYRDSETQYF. The chain employs TRBV25-1 and TRBJ2-5; D remains ambiguous. The germline V gene encodes CDR1 MGHDK and CDR2 SYGVNS. The CDR3 totals 14 residues. Trimming took 0 bases from V and 5 from J, leaving 10 bases between them.

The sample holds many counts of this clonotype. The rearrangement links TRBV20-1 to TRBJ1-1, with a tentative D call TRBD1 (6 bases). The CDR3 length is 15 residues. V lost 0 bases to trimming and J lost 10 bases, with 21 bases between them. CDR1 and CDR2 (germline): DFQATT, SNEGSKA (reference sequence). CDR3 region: CSARDIAGEAIRAFF. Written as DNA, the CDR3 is TGCAGTGCTAGAGATATCGCAGGGGAGGCGATAAGAGCTTTCTTT.

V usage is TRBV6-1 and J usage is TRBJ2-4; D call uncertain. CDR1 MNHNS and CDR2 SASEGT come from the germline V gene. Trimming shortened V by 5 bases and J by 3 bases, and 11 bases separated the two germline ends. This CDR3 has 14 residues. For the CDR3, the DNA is TGTGCCAGCAGTCGCCTTGTCGACAAAAACATTCAGTACTTC. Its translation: CASSRLVDKNIQYF.

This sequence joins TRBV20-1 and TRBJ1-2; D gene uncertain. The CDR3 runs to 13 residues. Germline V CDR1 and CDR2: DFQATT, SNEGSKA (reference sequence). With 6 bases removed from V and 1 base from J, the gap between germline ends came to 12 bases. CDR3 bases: TGCAGTGCCTCGAGAGTCCTTAACTATGGCTACACCTTC. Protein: CSASRVLNYGYTF.

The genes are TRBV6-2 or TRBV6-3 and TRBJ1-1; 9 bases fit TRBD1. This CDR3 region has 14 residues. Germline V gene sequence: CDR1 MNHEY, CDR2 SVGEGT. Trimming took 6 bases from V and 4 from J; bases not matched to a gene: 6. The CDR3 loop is CASSHRGRFTEAFF. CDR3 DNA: TGTGCCAGCAGCCACAGGGGGCGATTCACTGAAGCTTTCTTT.

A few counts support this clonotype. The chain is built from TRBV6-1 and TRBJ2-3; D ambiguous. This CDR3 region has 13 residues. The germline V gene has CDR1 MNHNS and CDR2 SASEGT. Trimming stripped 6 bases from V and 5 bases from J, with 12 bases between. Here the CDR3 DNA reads TGTGCCAGCAGCCGAGCAACGGGAGATACGCAGTATTTT. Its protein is CASSRATGDTQYF.

CDR3 sequence (DNA): TGTGCCAGCAGTTACGCCCCCTCCGGCGCCAAAAACATTCAGTACTTC. This codes for CASSYAPSGAKNIQYF. The genes are TRBV6-5 and TRBJ2-4; D not resolved. The V end was cut by 2 bases, the J end by 1 base, with 12 bases between. The CDR3 has 16 amino acids. CDR1 and CDR2 from the germline V gene are MNHEY and SVGAGI.

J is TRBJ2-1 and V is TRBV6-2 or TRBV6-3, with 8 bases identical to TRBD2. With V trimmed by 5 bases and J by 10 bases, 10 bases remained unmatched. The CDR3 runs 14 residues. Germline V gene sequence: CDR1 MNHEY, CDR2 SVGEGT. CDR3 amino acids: CASSPPGTSYEQFF. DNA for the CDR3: TGTGCCAGCAGTCCTCCCGGGACTAGTTACGAGCAGTTCTTC.

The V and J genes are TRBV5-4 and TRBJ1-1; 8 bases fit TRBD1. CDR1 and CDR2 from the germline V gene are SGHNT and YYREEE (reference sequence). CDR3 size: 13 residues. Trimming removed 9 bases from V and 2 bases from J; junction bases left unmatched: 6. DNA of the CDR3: TGTGCCACCTCTGGACAGGGAAACACTGAAGCTTTCTTT. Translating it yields CATSGQGNTEAFF.

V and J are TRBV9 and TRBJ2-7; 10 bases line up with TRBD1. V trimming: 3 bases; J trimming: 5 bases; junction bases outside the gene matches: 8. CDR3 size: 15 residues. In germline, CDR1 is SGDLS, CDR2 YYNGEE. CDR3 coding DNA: TGTGCCAGCAGCGGTCGGACAGGGGGGAAAAACGAGCAGTACTTC. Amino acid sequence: CASSGRTGGKNEQYF.

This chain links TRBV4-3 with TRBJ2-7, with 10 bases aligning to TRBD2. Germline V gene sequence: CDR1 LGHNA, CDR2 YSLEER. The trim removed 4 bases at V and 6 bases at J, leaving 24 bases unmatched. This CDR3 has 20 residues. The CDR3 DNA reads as TGCGCCAGCAGCCGTAGATTAGCGGGAGGAACATCCGTTAAGGGGACCGAGCAGTACTTC. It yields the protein CASSRRLAGGTSVKGTEQYF.

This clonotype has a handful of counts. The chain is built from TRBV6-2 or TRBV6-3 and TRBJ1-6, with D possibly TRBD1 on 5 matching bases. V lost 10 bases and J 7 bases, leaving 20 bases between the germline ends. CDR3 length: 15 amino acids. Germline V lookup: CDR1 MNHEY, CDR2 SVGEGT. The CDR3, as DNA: TGTGCCACCCTCCCGGGCCAGGGATGGAATTCACCCCTCCACTTT. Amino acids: CATLPGQGWNSPLHF.

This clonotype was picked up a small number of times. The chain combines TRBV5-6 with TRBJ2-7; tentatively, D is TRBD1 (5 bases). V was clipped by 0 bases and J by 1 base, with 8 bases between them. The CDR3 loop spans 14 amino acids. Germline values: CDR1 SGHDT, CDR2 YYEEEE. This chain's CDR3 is CASSLDRISYEQYF. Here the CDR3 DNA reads TGTGCCAGCAGCTTGGACAGGATTTCCTACGAGCAGTACTTC.

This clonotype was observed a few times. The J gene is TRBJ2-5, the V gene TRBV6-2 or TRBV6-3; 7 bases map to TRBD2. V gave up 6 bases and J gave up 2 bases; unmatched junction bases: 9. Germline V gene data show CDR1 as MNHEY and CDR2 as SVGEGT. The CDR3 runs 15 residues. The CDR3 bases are TGTGCCAGCAGCCGCACTAGCGACCGACAAGAGACCCAGTACTTC. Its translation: CASSRTSDRQETQYF.

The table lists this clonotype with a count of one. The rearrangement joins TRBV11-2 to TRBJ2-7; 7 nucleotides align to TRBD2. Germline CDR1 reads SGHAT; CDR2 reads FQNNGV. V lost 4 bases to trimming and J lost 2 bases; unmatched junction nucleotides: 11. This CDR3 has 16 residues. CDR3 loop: CASSSRRTSWAYEQYF. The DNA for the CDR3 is TGTGCCAGCAGCTCGCGCCGGACTAGTTGGGCCTACGAGCAGTACTTC. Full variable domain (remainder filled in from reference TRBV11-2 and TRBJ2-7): EAGVAQSPRYKIIEKRQSVAFWCNPISGHATLYWYQQILGQGPKLLIQFQNNGVVDDSQLPKDRFSAERLKGVDSTLKIQPAKLEDSAVYLCASSSRRTSWAYEQYFGPGTRLTVT.

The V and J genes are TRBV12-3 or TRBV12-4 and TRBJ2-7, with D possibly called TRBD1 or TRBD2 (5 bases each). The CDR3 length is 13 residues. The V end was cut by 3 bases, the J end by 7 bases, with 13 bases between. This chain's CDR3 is CASSFQGWGEQYF. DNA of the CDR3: TGTGCCAGCAGTTTCCAGGGATGGGGGGAGCAGTACTTC.